This TCR beta chain was retrieved from a study of spatial heterogeneity in lung cancer. The CDR3 has 15 amino acids. Germline trimming cut 1 base from V and 4 bases from J; bases unmatched to any gene: 9. CDR1 DFQATT and CDR2 SNEGSKA come from the germline V gene (reference sequence). Time point denoted: blood at routine non-recurrence follow-up after resection. Each CDR3 protein gets one entry after TCRdb re-called the 5' RACE reads with MiXCR. The table shows about 94,000 distinct CDR3 sequences, with roughly 19% occurring only once. This sequence originates from a male donor with early-stage non-small cell lung cancer. The input for sequencing was PBMCs, taken at follow-up. V gene TRBV20-1 combines with J gene TRBJ1-2; 7 nucleotides match TRBD1. CDR3 nucleotide sequence: TGCAGTGCTAGAGCTCGAACAGGGGATAGCTATGGCTACACCTTC. It yields the protein CSARARTGDSYGYTF.